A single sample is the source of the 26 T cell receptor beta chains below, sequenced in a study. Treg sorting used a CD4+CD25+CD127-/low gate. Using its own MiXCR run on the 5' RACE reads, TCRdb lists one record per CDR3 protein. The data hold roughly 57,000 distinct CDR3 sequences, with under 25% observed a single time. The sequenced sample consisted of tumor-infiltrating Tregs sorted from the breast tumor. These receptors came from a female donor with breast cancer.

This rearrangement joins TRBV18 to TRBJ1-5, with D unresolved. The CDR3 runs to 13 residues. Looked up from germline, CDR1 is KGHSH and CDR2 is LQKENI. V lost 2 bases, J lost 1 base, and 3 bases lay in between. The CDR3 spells CASSPWSNQPQHF. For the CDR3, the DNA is TGTGCCAGCTCACCATGGAGCAATCAGCCCCAGCATTTT.

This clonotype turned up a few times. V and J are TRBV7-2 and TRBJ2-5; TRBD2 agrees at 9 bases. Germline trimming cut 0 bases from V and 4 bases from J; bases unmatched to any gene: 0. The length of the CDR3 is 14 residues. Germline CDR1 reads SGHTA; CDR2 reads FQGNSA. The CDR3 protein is CASSLASGRETQYF. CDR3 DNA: TGTGCCAGCAGCTTAGCTAGCGGGAGAGAGACCCAGTACTTC.

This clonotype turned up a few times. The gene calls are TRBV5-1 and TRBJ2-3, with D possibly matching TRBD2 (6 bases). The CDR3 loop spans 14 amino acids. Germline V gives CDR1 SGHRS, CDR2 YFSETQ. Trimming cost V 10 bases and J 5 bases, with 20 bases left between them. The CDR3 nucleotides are TGCGCCTGCTCTACCGCCTCGCGGGGAGATACGCAGTATTTT. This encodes CACSTASRGDTQYF.

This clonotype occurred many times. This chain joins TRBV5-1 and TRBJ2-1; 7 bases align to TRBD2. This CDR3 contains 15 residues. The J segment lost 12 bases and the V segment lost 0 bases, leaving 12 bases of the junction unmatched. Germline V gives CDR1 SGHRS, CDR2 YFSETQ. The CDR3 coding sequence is TGCGCCAGCAGCTTGGGGAGCGGGAACCCAACGGGGCAGTTCTTC. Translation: CASSLGSGNPTGQFF.

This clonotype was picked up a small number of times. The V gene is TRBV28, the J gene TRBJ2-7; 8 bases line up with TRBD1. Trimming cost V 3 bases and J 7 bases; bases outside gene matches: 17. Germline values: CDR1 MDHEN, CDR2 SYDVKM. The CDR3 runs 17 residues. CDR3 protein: CASSFPTGRGPPGEQYF. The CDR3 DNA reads TGTGCCAGCAGTTTCCCTACGGGCAGGGGGCCTCCGGGGGAGCAGTACTTC.

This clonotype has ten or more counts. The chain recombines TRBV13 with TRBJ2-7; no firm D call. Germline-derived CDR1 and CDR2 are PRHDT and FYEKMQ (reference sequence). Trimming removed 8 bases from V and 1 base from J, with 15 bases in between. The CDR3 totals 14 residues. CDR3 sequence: CASQESRVSYEQYF. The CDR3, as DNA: TGTGCCAGCCAAGAGAGTCGGGTTTCCTACGAGCAGTACTTC.

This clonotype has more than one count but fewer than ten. The DNA of the CDR3 is TGCGCCAGCAGCCCACGAGCGGGAGGTGACGAGCAGTACTTC. This sequence encodes CASSPRAGGDEQYF. The genes are TRBV5-1 and TRBJ2-7; 9 bases align to TRBD2. The germline V gene has CDR1 SGHRS and CDR2 YFSETQ. V lost 4 bases to trimming and J lost 5 bases; unmatched junction nucleotides: 7. This CDR3 has 14 amino acids.

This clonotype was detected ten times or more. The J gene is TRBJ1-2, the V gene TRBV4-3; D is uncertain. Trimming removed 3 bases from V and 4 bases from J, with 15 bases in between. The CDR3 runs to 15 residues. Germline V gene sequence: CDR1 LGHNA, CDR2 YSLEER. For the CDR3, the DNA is TGCGCCAGCAGCCACTCGTGGGCAGCTAGCTATGGCTACACCTTC. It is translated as CASSHSWAASYGYTF.

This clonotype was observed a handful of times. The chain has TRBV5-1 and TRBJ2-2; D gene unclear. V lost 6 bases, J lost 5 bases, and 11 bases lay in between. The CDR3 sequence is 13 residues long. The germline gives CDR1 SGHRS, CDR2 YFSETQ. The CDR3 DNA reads TGCGCCAGCACCACGGACGGGACCGGGGAGCTGTTTTTT. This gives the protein CASTTDGTGELFF.

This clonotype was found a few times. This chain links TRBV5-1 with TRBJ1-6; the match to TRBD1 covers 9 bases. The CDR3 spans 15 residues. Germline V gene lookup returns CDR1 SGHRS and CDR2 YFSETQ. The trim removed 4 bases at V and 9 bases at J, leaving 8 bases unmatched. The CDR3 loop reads CASSRPGTGISPLHF. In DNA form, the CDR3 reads TGCGCCAGCAGCAGACCCGGGACAGGGATTTCACCCCTCCACTTT.

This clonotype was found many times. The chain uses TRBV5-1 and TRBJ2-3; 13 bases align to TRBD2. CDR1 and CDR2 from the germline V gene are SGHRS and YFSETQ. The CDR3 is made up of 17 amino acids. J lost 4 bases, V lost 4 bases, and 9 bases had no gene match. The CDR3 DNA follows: TGCGCCAGCAGCCCGGGACTAGCGGGACCGGGCGCAGATACGCAGTATTTT. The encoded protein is CASSPGLAGPGADTQYF.

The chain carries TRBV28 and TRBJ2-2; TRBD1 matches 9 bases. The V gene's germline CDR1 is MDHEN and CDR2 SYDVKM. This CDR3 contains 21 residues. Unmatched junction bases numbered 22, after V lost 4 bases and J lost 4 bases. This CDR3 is CASSSIYLGQGGRAFTGELFF. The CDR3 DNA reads TGTGCCAGCAGTTCAATCTACCTGGGACAGGGAGGTAGGGCTTTCACCGGGGAGCTGTTTTTT.

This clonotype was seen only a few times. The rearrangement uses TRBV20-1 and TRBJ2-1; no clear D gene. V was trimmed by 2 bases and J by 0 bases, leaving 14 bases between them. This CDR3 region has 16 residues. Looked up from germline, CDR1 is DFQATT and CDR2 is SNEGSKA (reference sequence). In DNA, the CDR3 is TGCAGTGCTAGACTCTCCAGCGCCTTCTCCTACAATGAGCAGTTCTTC. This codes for CSARLSSAFSYNEQFF.

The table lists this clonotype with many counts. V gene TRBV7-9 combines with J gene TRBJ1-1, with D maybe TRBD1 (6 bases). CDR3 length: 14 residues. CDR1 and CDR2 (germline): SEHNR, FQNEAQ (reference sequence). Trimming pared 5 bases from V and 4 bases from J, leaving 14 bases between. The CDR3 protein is CASSPRQDLTEAFF. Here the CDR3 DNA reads TGTGCCAGCAGCCCGAGACAGGACCTCACTGAAGCTTTCTTT.

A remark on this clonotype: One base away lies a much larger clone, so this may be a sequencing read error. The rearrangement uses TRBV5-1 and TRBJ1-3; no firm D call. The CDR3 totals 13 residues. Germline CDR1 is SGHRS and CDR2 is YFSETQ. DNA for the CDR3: TGCGCCAGCAGTTTAAACTCTGGAAACACCATGTATTTT. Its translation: CASSLNSGNTMYF.

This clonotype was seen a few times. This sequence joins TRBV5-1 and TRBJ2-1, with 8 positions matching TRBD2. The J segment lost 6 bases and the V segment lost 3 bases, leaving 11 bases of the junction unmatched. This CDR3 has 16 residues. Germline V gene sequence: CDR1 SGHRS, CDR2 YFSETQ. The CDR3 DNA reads TGCGCCAGCAGCTACCTCGCTAGCGGGCAGACCAATGAGCAGTTCTTC. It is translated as CASSYLASGQTNEQFF.

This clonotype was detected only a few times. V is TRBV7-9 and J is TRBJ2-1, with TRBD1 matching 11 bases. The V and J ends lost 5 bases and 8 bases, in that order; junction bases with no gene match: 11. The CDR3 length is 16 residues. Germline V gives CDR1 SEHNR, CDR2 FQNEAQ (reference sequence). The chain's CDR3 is CASSPHPRTGGDEQFF. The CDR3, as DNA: TGTGCCAGCAGCCCCCACCCACGGACAGGGGGCGATGAGCAGTTCTTC.

The CDR3 DNA reads as TGTGCCAGCAGTGAAACCGGCTCCTACAATGAGCAGTTCTTC. Its translation is CASSETGSYNEQFF. This chain connects TRBV6-1 to TRBJ2-1; D uncertain. The CDR3 spans 14 residues. The germline CDR1 and CDR2 sequences are MNHNS and SASEGT. V lost 2 bases, J lost 0 bases, and 5 bases lay in between.

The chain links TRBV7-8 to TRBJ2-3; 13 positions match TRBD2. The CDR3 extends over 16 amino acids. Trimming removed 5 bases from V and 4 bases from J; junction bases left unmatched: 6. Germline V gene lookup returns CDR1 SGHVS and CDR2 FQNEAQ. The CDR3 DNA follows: TGTGCCAGCAGCGAACGGACTAGCGGGGGTTCAGATACGCAGTATTTT. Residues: CASSERTSGGSDTQYF. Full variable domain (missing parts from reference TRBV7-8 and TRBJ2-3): GAGVSQSPRYKVAKRGQDVALRCDPISGHVSLFWYQQALGQGPEFLTYFQNEAQLDKSGLPSDRFFAERPEGSVSTLKIQRTQQEDSAVYLCASSERTSGGSDTQYFGPGTRLTVL.

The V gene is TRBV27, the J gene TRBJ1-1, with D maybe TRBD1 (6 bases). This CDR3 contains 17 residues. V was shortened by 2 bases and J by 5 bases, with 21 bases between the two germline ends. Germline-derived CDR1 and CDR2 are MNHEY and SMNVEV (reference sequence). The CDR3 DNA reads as TGTGCCAGCAGTTTAGTTTTTCAGGGGCGCAGGATTACTGAAGCTTTCTTT. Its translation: CASSLVFQGRRITEAFF.

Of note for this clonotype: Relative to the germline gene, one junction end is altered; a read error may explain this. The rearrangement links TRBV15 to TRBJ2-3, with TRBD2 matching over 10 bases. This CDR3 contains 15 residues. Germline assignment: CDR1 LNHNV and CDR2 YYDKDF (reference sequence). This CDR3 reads CATSRRTSGADTQYF. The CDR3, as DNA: TGTGCCACCAGCAGGAGGACTAGCGGAGCAGATACACAGTATTTT.

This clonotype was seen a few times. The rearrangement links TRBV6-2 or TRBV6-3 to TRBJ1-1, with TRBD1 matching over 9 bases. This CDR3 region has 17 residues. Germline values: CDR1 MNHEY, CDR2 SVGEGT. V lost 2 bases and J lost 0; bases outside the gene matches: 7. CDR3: CASSYVPGQGMNTEAFF. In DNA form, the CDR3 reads TGTGCCAGCAGTTACGTCCCGGGACAGGGAATGAACACTGAAGCTTTCTTT.

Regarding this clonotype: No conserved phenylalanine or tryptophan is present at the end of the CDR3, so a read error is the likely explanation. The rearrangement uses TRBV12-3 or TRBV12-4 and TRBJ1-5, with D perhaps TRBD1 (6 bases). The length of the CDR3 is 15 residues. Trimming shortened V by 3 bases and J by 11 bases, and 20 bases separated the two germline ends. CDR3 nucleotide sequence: TGTGCCAGCAGTTTTAAGGGGGGATCGGAGGGGGCCCAGCATTAT. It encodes CASSFKGGSEGAQHY.

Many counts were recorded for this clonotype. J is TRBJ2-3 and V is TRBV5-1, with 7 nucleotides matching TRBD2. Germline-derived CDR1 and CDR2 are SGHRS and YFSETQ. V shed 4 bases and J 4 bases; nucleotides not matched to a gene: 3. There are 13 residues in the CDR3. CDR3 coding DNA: TGCGCCAGCAGCAGGGAGGGCGCAGATACGCAGTATTTT. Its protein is CASSREGADTQYF.

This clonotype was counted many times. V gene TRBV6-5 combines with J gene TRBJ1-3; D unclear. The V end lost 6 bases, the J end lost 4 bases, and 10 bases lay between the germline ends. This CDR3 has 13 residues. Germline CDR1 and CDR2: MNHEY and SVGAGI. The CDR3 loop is CASSLAWGNTIYF. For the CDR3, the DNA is TGTGCCAGCAGCTTAGCGTGGGGAAACACCATATATTTT.

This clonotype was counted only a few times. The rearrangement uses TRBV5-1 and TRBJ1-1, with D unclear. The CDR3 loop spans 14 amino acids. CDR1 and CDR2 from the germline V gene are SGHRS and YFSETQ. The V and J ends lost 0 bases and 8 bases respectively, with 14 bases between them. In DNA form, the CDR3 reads TGCGCCAGCAGCTTGGTAAGGGAAACTTCCGAAGCTTTCTTT. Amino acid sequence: CASSLVRETSEAFF.